The next 20 T cell receptor beta chains were all read from a single sample in a study of T-cell memory formation after mild COVID-19. TCRdb reanalysed the 5' RACE reads using MiXCR and keeps one entry per CDR3 protein. The table includes approximately 500,000 distinct CDR3 sequences, more than 20% detected once. Sequenced sample: PBMCs or a T cell subset sorted from them (not recorded which). These receptors were obtained from an adult woman who had mild COVID-19 (a few samples of this study predate the infection). Cell type and time point are not known.

In its sample, this clonotype was seen once. V usage is TRBV12-3 or TRBV12-4 and J usage is TRBJ1-5, with a tentative D call TRBD1 (5 bases). The V end was cut by 3 bases, the J end by 2 bases, with 20 bases between. CDR3 length equals 18 residues. The CDR3 nucleotides are TGTGCCAGCAGTTTGTCGGACACCTCTGGGACGGGCAATCAGCCCCAGCATTTT. Its translation is CASSLSDTSGTGNQPQHF.

This clonotype has just a few counts. J is TRBJ2-7 and V is TRBV6-1; D ambiguous. CDR1 is MNHNS and CDR2 is SASEGT in the germline V gene. This CDR3 has 12 amino acids. Trimming removed 2 bases at V and 3 bases at J, with 5 bases between. CDR3 sequence: CASSEKFYEQYF. As DNA, the CDR3 is TGTGCCAGCAGTGAAAAATTCTACGAGCAGTACTTC.

This clonotype has a handful of counts. The gene calls are TRBV15 and TRBJ2-5, with a weak D call TRBD2 (5 bases). Deletions cut 2 bases from V and 7 bases from J, with 14 bases between. Germline loops: CDR1 LNHNV, CDR2 YYDKDF (reference sequence). This CDR3 has 14 amino acids. The CDR3 region is CATSRPEDSRTQYF. Here the CDR3 DNA reads TGTGCCACCAGCAGACCGGAGGATTCGAGGACCCAGTACTTC.

The chain employs TRBV2 and TRBJ2-3; D gene uncertain. Germline V gene data show CDR1 as SNHLY and CDR2 as FYNNEI. Trimming removed 3 bases from V and 0 bases from J, with 10 bases in between. The CDR3 is made up of 15 amino acids. The CDR3 protein is CASSDRVQSTDTQYF. CDR3 DNA sequence: TGTGCCAGCAGTGATAGGGTCCAGAGCACAGATACGCAGTATTTT.

V usage is TRBV9 and J usage is TRBJ2-7, with TRBD2 as a possible D gene (5 bases). The CDR3 is made up of 13 amino acids. Trimming took off 1 base at V and 7 bases at J, with 12 bases between the two ends. Germline values: CDR1 SGDLS, CDR2 YYNGEE. CDR3 coding DNA: TGTGCCAGCAGCGTATCCCCCCGGGATGAGCAGTACTTC. Translated: CASSVSPRDEQYF.

V usage is TRBV28 and J usage is TRBJ1-2; tentatively, D is TRBD1 (5 bases). The CDR3 has 15 amino acids. Trimming cost V 4 bases and J 4 bases, with 16 bases left between them. CDR1 is MDHEN and CDR2 is SYDVKM in the germline V gene. CDR3 amino acids: CASSYSDGTPYGYTF. CDR3 bases: TGTGCCAGCAGTTACTCCGACGGGACCCCCTATGGCTACACCTTC.

This chain connects TRBV29-1 to TRBJ2-7; D might be TRBD2 (6 bases). The V gene lost 7 bases and the J gene lost 0 bases, with 16 bases spanning the gap. Germline assignment: CDR1 SQVTM and CDR2 ANQGSEA. The CDR3 is made up of 14 amino acids. CDR3 coding DNA: TGCAGCGCCTCGGGGGACGGTGACTCCTACGAGCAGTACTTC. Its protein product is CSASGDGDSYEQYF.

The CDR3 reads CASSYRGLSYEQYF. DNA of the CDR3: TGTGCCAGCAGTTACAGGGGTCTGTCCTACGAGCAGTACTTC. The chain recombines TRBV6-5 with TRBJ2-7, with D possibly being TRBD1 (5 bases). The CDR3 is made up of 14 amino acids. Between the trimmed V and J ends, which lost 2 bases and 1 base, there was a span of 9 bases. CDR1 is MNHEY and CDR2 is SVGAGI in the germline V gene.

This clonotype has only one observation. J is TRBJ1-1 and V is TRBV27; 9 bases are shared with TRBD1. V gave up 2 bases and J gave up 6 bases; unmatched junction bases: 7. The CDR3 covers 15 residues. Per germline, CDR1 MNHEY and CDR2 SMNVEV (reference sequence). The CDR3 loop reads CASSLTNRGQPEAFF. DNA for the CDR3: TGTGCCAGCAGTTTAACGAACAGGGGGCAACCTGAAGCTTTCTTT.

The genes are TRBV12-3 or TRBV12-4 and TRBJ1-2; 7 bases match TRBD1. With V trimmed by 1 base and J by 4 bases, 3 bases remained unmatched. The CDR3 consists of 14 residues. As DNA, the CDR3 is TGTGCCAGCAGTTTAGGGGGACAGCTCTATGGCTACACCTTC. Amino acids: CASSLGGQLYGYTF.

This clonotype was observed a few times. V gene TRBV6-2 or TRBV6-3 combines with J gene TRBJ2-7; D is possibly TRBD1 or TRBD2 (5 bases each). Germline loops: CDR1 MNHEY, CDR2 SVGEGT. The CDR3 extends over 12 amino acids. The ends were cut back, 8 bases at V and 2 bases at J, with 10 bases in the middle. In DNA form, the CDR3 reads TGTGCCAGCGGGACCGAAACCTACGAGCAGTACTTC. Translated, it gives CASGTETYEQYF.

This clonotype has a handful of counts. The CDR3 sequence: CASSRHRQGAQTDTQYF. The CDR3 nucleotides are TGCGCCAGCAGCCGACACCGACAGGGGGCGCAGACAGATACGCAGTATTTT. This chain uses TRBV4-1 with TRBJ2-3, with 10 bases fitting TRBD1. The length of the CDR3 is 17 residues. Trimming took 4 bases from V and 3 from J; bases not matched to a gene: 10. Germline V gene data show CDR1 as MGHRA and CDR2 as YSYEKL.

The CDR3 DNA reads as TGCAGTGCTACCAGTCCACTGAGAAATGAAAAACTGTTTTTT. It translates to CSATSPLRNEKLFF. J is TRBJ1-4 and V is TRBV20-1; D uncertain. Trimming removed 4 bases from V and 5 bases from J, with 14 bases in between. The CDR3 length is 14 residues. Looked up from germline, CDR1 is DFQATT and CDR2 is SNEGSKA (reference sequence).

The chain recombines TRBV4-1 with TRBJ2-7, with D tentatively TRBD1 or TRBD2 (5 bases each). CDR1 and CDR2 from the germline V gene are MGHRA and YSYEKL. This CDR3 comprises 14 residues. V gave up 1 base and J gave up 0 bases, with 7 bases separating them. Here the CDR3 reads CASSQVGGSYEQYF. For the CDR3, the DNA is TGCGCCAGCAGCCAAGTTGGGGGCTCCTACGAGCAGTACTTC.

Here the CDR3 DNA reads TGTGCCACCAGCAGAGGACAGGGGGCCGAGCAGTACTTC. Translation gives CATSRGQGAEQYF. The chain carries TRBV15 and TRBJ2-7; the match to TRBD1 covers 10 bases. In germline, CDR1 is LNHNV, CDR2 YYDKDF (reference sequence). The CDR3 totals 13 residues. J gave up 6 bases and V 1 base, and 0 bases lay outside the gene matches.

The chain recombines TRBV10-3 with TRBJ1-1, with D unclear. Germline V gives CDR1 ENHRY, CDR2 SYGVKD. Trimming removed 4 bases from V and 2 bases from J, with 14 bases in between. The CDR3 loop spans 15 amino acids. CDR3 protein: CAISGRMDFNTEAFF. The CDR3 coding sequence is TGTGCCATCAGTGGTCGCATGGACTTTAACACTGAAGCTTTCTTT.

This clonotype was counted between two and nine times. The chain employs TRBV12-3 or TRBV12-4 and TRBJ1-4; maybe TRBD1 (6 bases). V dropped 5 bases and J dropped 3 bases, with 7 bases sitting between them. This CDR3 spans 13 amino acids. This CDR3 is CASSRGANEKLFF. DNA of the CDR3: TGTGCCAGCAGTAGGGGGGCTAATGAAAAACTGTTTTTT.

This clonotype was recorded a few times. This chain links TRBV7-2 with TRBJ1-2; D might be TRBD1 (6 bases). The germline V gene has CDR1 SGHTA and CDR2 FQGNSA. Trimming took off 6 bases at V and 4 bases at J, with 12 bases between the two ends. The CDR3 runs 13 residues. The CDR3 loop reads CASRPTGTYGYTF. CDR3 in DNA: TGTGCCAGCAGACCGACAGGCACCTATGGCTACACCTTC. Full variable domain (rest looked up from reference TRBV7-2 and TRBJ1-2): GAGVSQSPSNKVTEKGKDVELRCDPISGHTALYWYRQSLGQGLEFLIYFQGNSAPDKSGLPSDRFSAERTGGSVSTLTIQRTQQEDSAVYLCASRPTGTYGYTFGSGTRLTVV.

V and J are TRBV18 and TRBJ2-2; no reliable D call. Germline V gene data show CDR1 as KGHSH and CDR2 as LQKENI. This CDR3 has 14 residues. Between the trimmed V and J ends, which lost 3 bases and 4 bases, there was a span of 9 bases. CDR3 nucleotides: TGTGCCAGCTCACCGCAAGGGCCCACCGGGGAGCTGTTTTTT. This codes for CASSPQGPTGELFF. Complete variable domain (other parts from reference TRBV18 and TRBJ2-2): NAGVMQNPRHLVRRRGQEARLRCSPMKGHSHVYWYRQLPEEGLKFMVYLQKENIIDESGMPKERFSAEFPKEGPSILRIQQVVRGDSAAYFCASSPQGPTGELFFGEGSRLTVL.

This clonotype has more than one count but fewer than ten. The chain combines TRBV12-3 or TRBV12-4 with TRBJ2-7; unclear D gene. Trimming shortened V by 5 bases and J by 3 bases, and 11 bases separated the two germline ends. The CDR3 is made up of 13 amino acids. CDR3 residues: CASSQSGFYEQYF. The CDR3 nucleotides are TGTGCCAGCAGTCAAAGTGGCTTCTACGAGCAGTACTTC.